The 11 T cell receptor beta chains listed next were all sequenced from one sample in a study of T cells in localized non-small cell lung cancer (TCRdb year 2020). The protocol used for the library was the immunoSEQ multiplex PCR assay. What TCRdb holds here is the immuneACCESS table cut down to in-frame rearrangements. Part of the clones is not present; checked against another copy, under half of the missing clones reflect an unresolved V gene, and the others are unexplained. The sample contains 2,500 to 3,000 clones, approximately 28% of them found a single time. About 8.5% of the sample comes from the top ten. The sequencing used lung tumor tissue, collected before any cancer treatment. The receptors come from a female donor over 55 with stage I lung adenocarcinoma.

This clone qualifies as large. This chain connects TRBV30 to TRBJ1-5; tentatively, D is TRBD1 (6 bases). Germline V gene sequence: CDR1 GTSNPN, CDR2 SVGIG (reference sequence). With 2 bases removed from V and 7 bases from J, the gap between germline ends came to 21 bases. CDR3 size: 16 residues. DNA for the CDR3: TGTGCCTGGAGTTACCCGGGGGCAGGCGCATTACAGCCCCAGCATTTT. It yields the protein CAWSYPGAGALQPQHF.

This clone has just a few counts. CDR3 coding DNA: TGTGCCAGCAGGACTCAGGGGGGAGATACGCAGTATTTT. Translation gives CASRTQGGDTQYF. V is TRBV28 and J is TRBJ2-3; D is possibly TRBD1 (7 bases). V was clipped by 6 bases and J by 5 bases, with 12 bases between them. Per the germline V gene, CDR1 is MDHEN and CDR2 is SYDVKM. This CDR3 region has 13 residues.

This clone was detected a few times. This chain joins TRBV11-3 and TRBJ2-1; 9 bases align to TRBD2. The CDR3 contains 16 residues. V shed 3 bases, J shed 7 bases, and the junction held 10 bases outside the gene matches. The germline gives CDR1 SGHNT, CDR2 YENEEA. The CDR3 reads CASSLDRGRARNEQFF. The CDR3 DNA is TGTGCCAGCAGCTTGGATCGCGGGAGGGCTCGGAATGAGCAGTTCTTC.

This clone showed up just a few times. This rearrangement joins TRBV1 to TRBJ2-2; the D call TRBD2 from the table was never checked on the DNA. TRBV1 is a pseudogene locus. This CDR3 is 17 amino acids long. The CDR3 DNA reads as TGCACCAGCAGCCCCCGACGAGCGGGAGGTACCACCGGGGAGCTGTTTTTT. Its translation is CTSSPRRAGGTTGELFF.

In this sample, this clone turned up once. This chain links TRBV18 with TRBJ2-3; D may be TRBD2 (5 bases). The CDR3 runs to 14 residues. Germline CDR1 reads KGHSH; CDR2 reads LQKENI. V lost 5 bases and J lost 5, with 14 bases in between. The DNA for the CDR3 is TGTGCCAGCTCATCTCATCGGGGTGTAGATACGCAGTATTTT. Amino acid sequence: CASSSHRGVDTQYF.

V gene TRBV19 combines with J gene TRBJ2-5; no reliable D call. The V and J ends lost 1 base and 2 bases respectively, with 5 bases between them. The CDR3 totals 13 residues. Per the germline V gene, CDR1 is LNHDA and CDR2 is SQIVND (reference sequence). DNA for the CDR3: TGTGCCAGTAGTATAGTTGCACAAGAGACCCAGTACTTC. As protein: CASSIVAQETQYF.

There are a few counts of this clone. The V gene is TRBV9, the J gene TRBJ2-7, with TRBD1 as a possible D gene (6 bases). CDR1 and CDR2 from the germline V gene are SGDLS and YYNGEE. Trimming removed 4 bases at V and 2 bases at J, with 19 bases between. The CDR3 extends over 16 amino acids. The CDR3 nucleotides read TGTGCCAGCAGCCCAAGCAGGGGAGAAGCCCCCTACGAGCAGTACTTC. Encoded protein: CASSPSRGEAPYEQYF.

The chain has TRBV6-8 and TRBJ2-2; the match to TRBD2 covers 16 bases. Trimming took 7 bases from V and 6 from J; bases not matched to a gene: 8. The germline V gene has CDR1 MNHGY and CDR2 SAAAGT. CDR3 length equals 17 residues. This CDR3 reads CASTGTSGRAGAGELFF. The CDR3 DNA is TGTGCCAGCACTGGGACTAGCGGGAGGGCCGGGGCCGGGGAGCTGTTTTTT.

The V gene is TRBV30, the J gene TRBJ2-7, with D unresolved. This CDR3 has 11 amino acids. Germline loops: CDR1 GTSNPN, CDR2 SVGIG (reference sequence). The V end was cut by 5 bases, the J end by 3 bases, with 8 bases between. Written as DNA, the CDR3 is TGTGCCTGGTCGCTAGTCTACGAGCAGTACTTC. Protein: CAWSLVYEQYF.

This clone is medium-sized by share. The V call is TRBV12-2, the J call TRBJ2-7; the table's D gene call, TRBD2, was not cross checked with the DNA. TRBV12-2 is recorded as a pseudogene. The CDR3 contains 15 residues. The CDR3 nucleotides are TGTGCCAGTAAGGGTTTCCCCGCGGGAGCAAGCGAGCAGTACTTC. Its protein is CASKGFPAGASEQYF.

This clone is medium-sized (0.01 to 0.1%). The chain links TRBV11-3 to TRBJ1-4; D not resolved. CDR3 length: 16 residues. Germline V CDR1 and CDR2: SGHNT, YENEEA. V dropped 5 bases and J dropped 1 base, with 14 bases sitting between them. The CDR3 DNA reads TGTGCCAGCAGCGCACAGACAATCGGAACTAATGAAAAACTGTTTTTT. Its translation is CASSAQTIGTNEKLFF.